This entry is about one TCR beta chain. This sample is part of a study of T cell changes during pregnancy in multiple sclerosis. Trimming cost V 5 bases and J 8 bases; bases outside gene matches: 10. Germline CDR1 and CDR2: SGHVS and FNYEAQ. The length of the CDR3 is 14 residues. Sequencing was performed with immunoSEQ multiplex PCR; in TCRdb, only in-frame clones are kept and a portion is missing. This sample carries some 31,000 clones, about 91% of them seen once, and the ten largest clones take around 6.8%. The TCR comes from a female donor with multiple sclerosis, enrolled in a pregnancy study. Sequences were derived from CD8+ T cells from peripheral blood mononuclear cells, sampled in the second trimester of pregnancy. This chain uses TRBV7-6 with TRBJ1-2; 8 bases line up with TRBD1. CDR3 sequence: CASSPGGQGEGYTF. The CDR3 nucleotides read TGTGCCAGCAGCCCAGGGGGCCAGGGAGAAGGCTACACCTTC.